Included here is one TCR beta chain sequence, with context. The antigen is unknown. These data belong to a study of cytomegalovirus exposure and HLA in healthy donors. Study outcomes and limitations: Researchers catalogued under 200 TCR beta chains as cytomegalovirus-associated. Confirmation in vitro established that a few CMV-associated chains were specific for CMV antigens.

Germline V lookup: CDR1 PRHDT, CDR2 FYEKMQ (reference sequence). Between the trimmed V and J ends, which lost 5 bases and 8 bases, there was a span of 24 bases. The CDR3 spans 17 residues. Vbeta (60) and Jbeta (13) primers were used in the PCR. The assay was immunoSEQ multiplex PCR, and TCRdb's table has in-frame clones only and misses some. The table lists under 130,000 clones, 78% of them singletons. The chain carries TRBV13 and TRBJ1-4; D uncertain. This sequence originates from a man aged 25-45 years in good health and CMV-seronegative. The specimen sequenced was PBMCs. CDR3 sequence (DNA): TGTGCCAGCAGCCCCGGGAGCCGAAGCCTACTGGGGGAAAAACTGTTTTTT. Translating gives CASSPGSRSLLGEKLFF.